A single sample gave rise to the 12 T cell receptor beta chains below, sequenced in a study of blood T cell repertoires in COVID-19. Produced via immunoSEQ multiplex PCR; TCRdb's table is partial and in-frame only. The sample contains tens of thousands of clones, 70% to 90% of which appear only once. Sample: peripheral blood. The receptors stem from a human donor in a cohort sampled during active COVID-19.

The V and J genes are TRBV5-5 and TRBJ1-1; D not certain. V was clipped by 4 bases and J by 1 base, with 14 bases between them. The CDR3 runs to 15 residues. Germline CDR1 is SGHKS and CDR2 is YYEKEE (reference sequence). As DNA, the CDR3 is TGTGCCAGCAGCAAAAGACGCGGGGAGAACACTGAAGCTTTCTTT. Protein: CASSKRRGENTEAFF.

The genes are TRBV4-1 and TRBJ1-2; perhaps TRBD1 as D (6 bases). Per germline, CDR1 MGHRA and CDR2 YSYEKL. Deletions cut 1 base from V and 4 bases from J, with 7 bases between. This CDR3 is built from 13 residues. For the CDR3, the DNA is TGCGCCAGCAGCCAAGGACAGGTCTATGGCTACACCTTC. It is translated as CASSQGQVYGYTF.

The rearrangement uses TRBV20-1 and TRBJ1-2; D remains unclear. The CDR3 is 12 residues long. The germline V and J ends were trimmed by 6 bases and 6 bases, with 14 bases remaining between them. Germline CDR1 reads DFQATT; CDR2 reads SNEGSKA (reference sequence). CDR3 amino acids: CSASRQADGYTF. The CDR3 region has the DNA TGCAGTGCCAGTCGTCAGGCCGATGGCTACACCTTC.

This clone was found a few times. The CDR3: CASSYSQGLNTEAFF. CDR3 nucleotide sequence: TGTGCCAGCAGTTACTCACAGGGTCTGAACACTGAAGCTTTCTTT. This chain joins TRBV6-5 and TRBJ1-1; D possibly corresponds to TRBD1 (6 bases). CDR3 size: 15 residues. Deletions cut 0 bases from V and 0 bases from J, with 8 bases between. In germline, CDR1 is MNHEY, CDR2 SVGAGI.

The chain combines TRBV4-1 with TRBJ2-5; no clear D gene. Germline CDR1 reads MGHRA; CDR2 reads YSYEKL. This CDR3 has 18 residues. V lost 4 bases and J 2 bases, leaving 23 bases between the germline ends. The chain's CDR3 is CASSLFLMRPNGQETQYF. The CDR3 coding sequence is TGCGCCAGCAGCCTATTCCTTATGAGGCCCAATGGGCAAGAGACCCAGTACTTC.

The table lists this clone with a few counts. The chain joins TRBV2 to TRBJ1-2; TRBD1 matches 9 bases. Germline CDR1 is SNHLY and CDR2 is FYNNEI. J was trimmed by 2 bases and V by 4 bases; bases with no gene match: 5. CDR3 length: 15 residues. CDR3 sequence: CASSALTGGNYGYTF. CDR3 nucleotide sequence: TGTGCCAGCAGTGCCCTGACAGGGGGGAACTATGGCTACACCTTC.

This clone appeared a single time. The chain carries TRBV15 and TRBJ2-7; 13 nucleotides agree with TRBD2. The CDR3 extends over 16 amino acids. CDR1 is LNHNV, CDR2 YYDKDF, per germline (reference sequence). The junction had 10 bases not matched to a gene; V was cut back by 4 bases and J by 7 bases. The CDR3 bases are TGTGCCACCAGCAATCGTCCCGGGACTAGCGGGGATGAGCAGTACTTC. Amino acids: CATSNRPGTSGDEQYF.

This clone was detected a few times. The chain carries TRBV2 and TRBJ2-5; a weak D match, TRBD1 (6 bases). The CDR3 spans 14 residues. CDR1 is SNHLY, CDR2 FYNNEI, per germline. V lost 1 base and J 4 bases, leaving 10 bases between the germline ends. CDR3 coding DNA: TGTGCCAGCAGTGAAGGGGACATCCGAGAGACCCAGTACTTC. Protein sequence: CASSEGDIRETQYF.

The CDR3 reads CASSPPGSSPLHF. The DNA of the CDR3 is TGTGCCAGCAGTCCGCCGGGGAGTTCACCCCTCCACTTT. The rearrangement links TRBV27 to TRBJ1-6; D unresolved. V dropped 5 bases and J dropped 9 bases, with 11 bases sitting between them. The germline V gene has CDR1 MNHEY and CDR2 SMNVEV (reference sequence). The CDR3 contains 13 residues.

The CDR3 is CASSQAGGINKGYTF. CDR3 coding DNA: TGCGCCAGCAGCCAAGCGGGGGGAATAAACAAGGGCTACACCTTC. The genes are TRBV4-3 and TRBJ1-2; TRBD1 might be the D (5 bases). Trimming removed 1 base from V and 8 bases from J, with 17 bases in between. Per germline, CDR1 LGHNA and CDR2 YSLEER. This CDR3 spans 15 amino acids.

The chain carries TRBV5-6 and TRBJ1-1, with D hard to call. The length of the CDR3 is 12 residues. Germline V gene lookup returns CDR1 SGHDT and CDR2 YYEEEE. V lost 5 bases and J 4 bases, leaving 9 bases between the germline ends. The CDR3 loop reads CASSGWSTEAFF. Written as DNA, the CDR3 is TGTGCCAGCAGTGGGTGGAGCACTGAAGCTTTCTTT.

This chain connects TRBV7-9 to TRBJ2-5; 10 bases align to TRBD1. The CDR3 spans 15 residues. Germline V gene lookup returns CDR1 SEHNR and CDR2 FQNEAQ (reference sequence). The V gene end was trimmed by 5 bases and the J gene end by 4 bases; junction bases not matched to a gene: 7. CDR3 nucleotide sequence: TGTGCCAGCAGCCGTTTGGGACAGGGGACAGAGACCCAGTACTTC. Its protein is CASSRLGQGTETQYF.